What follows are 9 T cell receptor beta chains derived from one specimen sequenced in a study of regulatory T cells in long-lasting Graves disease (dated by TCRdb to the early 2020s). The library was generated by multiplex PCR. The instrument was an Illumina HiSeq 4000. TCR beta libraries were built with iRepertoire HTBI primers and Arm-PCR amplification of CDR3 regions. TCRdb applied fastp at Q25 and MiXCR to the public reads, then kept only in-frame beta chains. Every CDR3 protein is listed once, alongside the most common genes and DNA of its rows. A total of 400,000 to 500,000 distinct CDR3 sequences appear in this sample, 14% of them only once. Of the sample, about a sixth falls within the top ten clones. The label giving this sample's time point can be read as: newly diagnosed GD, antithyroid drugs for less than 3 months. For both TCR sequencing and RNA sequencing, RNA was extracted from PBMCs in TRIzol.

These sequences were also reported in another study, on T cells in Graves' hyperthyroidism and ophthalmopathy.

The sequenced sample was peripheral blood mononuclear cells (PBMCs), obtained at new diagnosis, from a patient treated with antithyroid drugs. These TCRs come from a woman between 45 and 65 years old with Graves disease. Donor details come from another sample of the same person, matched by shared clones.

In its sample, this clonotype was seen many times. The chain recombines TRBV5-1 with TRBJ2-7; D might be TRBD1 (6 bases). V was trimmed by 0 bases and J by 5 bases, leaving 12 bases between them. Germline values: CDR1 SGHRS, CDR2 YFSETQ. The CDR3 covers 14 residues. The CDR3 loop is CASSLEGGEDEQYF. DNA of the CDR3: TGCGCCAGCAGCTTGGAAGGGGGAGAGGACGAGCAGTACTTC.

This clonotype was counted ten times or more. This rearrangement joins TRBV29-1 to TRBJ2-3; 11 positions agree with TRBD2. The germline gives CDR1 SQVTM, CDR2 ANQGSEA. This CDR3 is 18 amino acids long. The V and J ends lost 4 bases and 5 bases, in that order; junction bases with no gene match: 17. For the CDR3, the DNA is TGCAGCGTTGGTCGACACTGGCTAGCGGGAGGCCAGGGAGATACGCAGTATTTT. It yields the protein CSVGRHWLAGGQGDTQYF.

This clonotype has at least ten counts. This rearrangement joins TRBV3-1 to TRBJ1-1; 10 bases agree with TRBD1. Germline V lookup: CDR1 LGHDT, CDR2 YNNKEL (reference sequence). V gave up 4 bases and J gave up 1 base; unmatched junction bases: 3. The CDR3 extends over 15 amino acids. CDR3 bases: TGTGCCAGCAGCCTTAGGGACAGGGGGAACACTGAAGCTTTCTTT. It encodes CASSLRDRGNTEAFF.

V usage is TRBV9 and J usage is TRBJ1-2, with D possibly being TRBD1 (5 bases). V lost 0 bases to trimming and J lost 6 bases, with 9 bases between them. This CDR3 contains 13 residues. The V gene's germline CDR1 is SGDLS and CDR2 YYNGEE. As DNA, the CDR3 is TGTGCCAGCAGCGTAGACGGGGGGGATGGCTACACCTTC. Translated: CASSVDGGDGYTF.

This clonotype was counted many times. The CDR3 reads CASSYATGLGTDTQYF. DNA of the CDR3: TGTGCCAGCAGTTACGCGACAGGGTTGGGCACAGATACGCAGTATTTT. This sequence joins TRBV6-5 and TRBJ2-3, with 7 bases aligning to TRBD1. The trim removed 2 bases at V and 1 base at J, leaving 6 bases unmatched. Germline V gene lookup returns CDR1 MNHEY and CDR2 SVGAGI. There are 16 residues in the CDR3.

This clonotype showed up many times. The V and J genes are TRBV28 and TRBJ2-7; D is possibly TRBD1 (5 bases). Trimming left V 5 bases short and J 3 bases short, with 20 bases between. The CDR3 consists of 16 residues. Germline CDR1 and CDR2: MDHEN and SYDVKM. The CDR3 DNA is TGTGCCAGCAGTCTTGTCCCCGCAGGGAATAACTACGAGCAGTACTTC. This gives the protein CASSLVPAGNNYEQYF.

This clonotype came up a few times. This rearrangement joins TRBV25-1 to TRBJ2-3; 7 bases map to TRBD2. The J segment lost 4 bases and the V segment lost 1 base, leaving 8 bases of the junction unmatched. The CDR3 has 16 residues. Looked up from germline, CDR1 is MGHDK and CDR2 is SYGVNS. The CDR3 nucleotides read TGTGCCAGCAGTGAATTCGGGGGAGGGCCCTCAGATACGCAGTATTTT. This codes for CASSEFGGGPSDTQYF.

This clonotype has only a few counts. The chain employs TRBV19 and TRBJ1-1; D perhaps matches TRBD1 (5 bases). The ends were cut back, 2 bases at V and 0 bases at J, with 16 bases in the middle. The germline V gene encodes CDR1 LNHDA and CDR2 SQIVND (reference sequence). This CDR3 contains 17 residues. The CDR3 region has the DNA TGTGCCAGTAGTATATATTCAGGGATTCAAATGAACACTGAAGCTTTCTTT. It encodes CASSIYSGIQMNTEAFF.

This clonotype was seen at least ten times. The chain uses TRBV12-3 or TRBV12-4 and TRBJ1-1; tentative D call: TRBD1 (6 bases). The germline V and J ends were trimmed by 4 bases and 5 bases, with 14 bases remaining between them. This CDR3 region has 14 residues. CDR3 coding DNA: TGTGCCAGCAGTTGGGGACACTCTGGGACTGAAGCTTTCTTT. Translating it yields CASSWGHSGTEAFF.